One sample yielded the 29 T cell receptor beta chains listed below, sequenced in a study of Ad26.COV2.S vaccination and SARS-CoV-2 variants. The table came from immunoSEQ multiplex PCR; TCRdb's copy has only in-frame clones and leaves some out. The sample lists hundreds of thousands of clones, roughly nine tenths occurring once. Stated treatment: around 19 received Ad26.COV2.S at low or high dose, single or two shots; several received placebo; per-sample allocation not given. After the first vaccine or placebo injection, samples were drawn on day 63. The material was peripheral blood, obtained in a trial of Ad26.COV2.S vaccine versus placebo. The source of these receptors is a person between 18 and 65 years old who received the Ad26.COV2.S COVID-19 vaccine or a placebo.

The V gene is TRBV18, the J gene TRBJ2-2; tentatively, D is TRBD1 (6 bases). V shed 3 bases and J shed 0 bases, with 11 bases lying between them. This CDR3 contains 16 residues. CDR1 is KGHSH and CDR2 is LQKENI in the germline V gene. The CDR3: CASSPGTNPNTGELFF. The DNA for the CDR3 is TGTGCCAGCTCACCCGGGACAAATCCGAACACCGGGGAGCTGTTTTTT.

The J gene is TRBJ1-1, the V gene TRBV7-2; a possible D gene is TRBD1 (5 bases). Trimming pared 2 bases from V and 0 bases from J, leaving 7 bases between. There are 14 residues in the CDR3. Looked up from germline, CDR1 is SGHTA and CDR2 is FQGNSA. The CDR3 DNA reads as TGTGCCAGCAGCTTACACAGGATGAACACTGAAGCTTTCTTT. Protein: CASSLHRMNTEAFF.

The chain uses TRBV3-1 (or the pseudogene TRBV3-2) and TRBJ1-3; 10 bases agree with TRBD1. The trim removed 4 bases at V and 4 bases at J, leaving 4 bases unmatched. From germline, CDR1 is LGHDT and CDR2 YNNKEL (reference sequence). The length of the CDR3 is 15 residues. The CDR3 bases are TGTGCCAGCAGCCCCCGGGACAGGGGAGGAAACACCATATATTTT. Translating it yields CASSPRDRGGNTIYF.

V gene TRBV10-3 combines with J gene TRBJ1-1; D not resolved. The CDR3 sequence is 16 residues long. Between the trimmed V and J ends, which lost 2 bases and 1 base, there was a span of 14 bases. Looked up from germline, CDR1 is ENHRY and CDR2 is SYGVKD. DNA of the CDR3: TGTGCCATCAGTGAGAGCCCTGGGGTCGCGAACACTGAAGCTTTCTTT. Amino acids: CAISESPGVANTEAFF.

The chain links TRBV29-1 to TRBJ2-7; D not certain. The CDR3 runs 11 residues. Germline V gives CDR1 SQVTM, CDR2 ANQGSEA. Trimming took off 4 bases at V and 3 bases at J, with 7 bases between the two ends. CDR3 nucleotides: TGCAGCGTTGTCCAGGACTACGAGCAGTACTTC. It codes for CSVVQDYEQYF.

The rearrangement uses TRBV5-5 and TRBJ2-7; D gene ambiguous. V lost 7 bases, J lost 0 bases, and 17 bases lay in between. The CDR3 length is 15 residues. CDR1 and CDR2 from the germline V gene are SGHKS and YYEKEE (reference sequence). The CDR3 loop is CASSYRQESSYEQYF. DNA of the CDR3: TGTGCCAGCTCCTATCGGCAGGAAAGCTCCTACGAGCAGTACTTC.

The chain employs TRBV10-3 and TRBJ1-6, with D possibly TRBD1 on 6 matching bases. This CDR3 region has 15 residues. Per the germline V gene, CDR1 is ENHRY and CDR2 is SYGVKD. The ends were cut back, 4 bases at V and 8 bases at J, with 15 bases in the middle. This chain's CDR3 is CAISVDGQIHSPLHF. The CDR3 DNA reads as TGTGCCATCAGTGTAGATGGACAGATCCATTCACCCCTCCACTTT.

The V call is TRBV18, the J call TRBJ2-5; D may be TRBD1 (5 bases). The CDR3 loop spans 16 amino acids. Trimming removed 3 bases from V and 4 bases from J, with 18 bases in between. Germline CDR1 and CDR2: KGHSH and LQKENI. The CDR3 is CASSPYDSSSGETQYF. The CDR3 nucleotides read TGTGCCAGCTCACCTTACGACAGCTCGAGTGGAGAGACCCAGTACTTC.

This rearrangement joins TRBV7-9 to TRBJ1-2; 8 nucleotides line up with TRBD1. The CDR3 runs 16 residues. Losses at the gene ends were 4 bases for V and 0 bases for J; bases not matched to a gene: 7. In germline, CDR1 is SEHNR, CDR2 FQNEAQ (reference sequence). CDR3 DNA sequence: TGTGCCAGCAGCTCACCAGGACAGGGAGCTAACTATGGCTACACCTTC. This encodes CASSSPGQGANYGYTF. Complete variable domain (other parts from reference TRBV7-9 and TRBJ1-2): DTGVSQNPRHKITKRGQNVTFRCDPISEHNRLYWYRQTLGQGPEFLTYFQNEAQLEKSRLLSDRFSAERPKGSFSTLEIQRTEQGDSAMYLCASSSPGQGANYGYTFGSGTRLTVV.

The chain links TRBV2 to TRBJ2-1; 7 bases map to TRBD2. This CDR3 comprises 16 residues. Germline-derived CDR1 and CDR2 are SNHLY and FYNNEI. Trimming took 2 bases from V and 0 from J; bases not matched to a gene: 4. This CDR3 is CASSESPGGSYNEQFF. The CDR3 DNA sequence: TGTGCCAGCAGTGAATCCCCGGGAGGCTCCTACAATGAGCAGTTCTTC.

The chain recombines TRBV7-6 with TRBJ2-5; 12 positions match TRBD2. The V segment lost 4 bases and the J segment 4 bases; nucleotides outside the gene matches: 7. Germline loops: CDR1 SGHVS, CDR2 FNYEAQ. The CDR3 has 16 amino acids. DNA of the CDR3: TGTGCCAGCAGCTCAAGAACTAGCGGGGGGCGAGAGACCCAGTACTTC. Translated: CASSSRTSGGRETQYF.

Points on this clone: The identical CDR3 is also encoded by other nucleotide sequences in the sample. The gene calls are TRBV3-1 (or the pseudogene TRBV3-2) and TRBJ2-3, with D hard to call. The CDR3 covers 13 residues. The germline V gene has CDR1 LGHDT and CDR2 YNNKEL (reference sequence). V lost 0 bases, J lost 6 bases, and 7 bases lay in between. The CDR3 DNA follows: TGTGCCAGCAGCCAAGAGGGCCCCGATACGCAGTATTTT. It encodes CASSQEGPDTQYF.

This chain connects TRBV6-5 to TRBJ1-1; tentatively, D is TRBD1 (6 bases). Trimming stripped 5 bases from V and 5 bases from J, with 18 bases between. Per germline, CDR1 MNHEY and CDR2 SVGAGI. The CDR3 runs 15 residues. In DNA form, the CDR3 reads TGTGCCAGCAGTCCGAGACAGGTTGGGGGGACTGAAGCTTTCTTT. As protein: CASSPRQVGGTEAFF.

The rearrangement uses TRBV27 and TRBJ2-5; 11 bases fit TRBD2. Losses at the gene ends were 5 bases for V and 5 bases for J; bases not matched to a gene: 10. Germline loops: CDR1 MNHEY, CDR2 SMNVEV (reference sequence). CDR3 length: 16 residues. Written as DNA, the CDR3 is TGTGCCAGCAGTCCGTTAGCGGGGGGGCACGGGGAGACCCAGTACTTC. Encoded protein: CASSPLAGGHGETQYF.

V and J are TRBV3-1 (or the pseudogene TRBV3-2) and TRBJ2-7; perhaps TRBD2 as D (5 bases). This CDR3 has 13 residues. Trimming removed 0 bases from V and 6 bases from J, with 9 bases in between. Looked up from germline, CDR1 is LGHDT and CDR2 is YNNKEL (reference sequence). As DNA, the CDR3 is TGTGCCAGCAGCCAAGATCGGGGTGTCGAGCAGTACTTC. It specifies CASSQDRGVEQYF.

This chain joins TRBV5-8 and TRBJ1-4; D gene uncertain. V gave up 4 bases and J gave up 7 bases, with 17 bases separating them. The CDR3 length is 15 residues. Germline-derived CDR1 and CDR2 are SGHTS and YDEGEE. CDR3 sequence reads: CASSRAGLAGEKLFF. DNA for the CDR3: TGTGCCAGCAGCCGAGCAGGCCTGGCGGGTGAAAAACTGTTTTTT. Filled out from reference TRBV5-8 and TRBJ1-4, the complete variable domain reads EAGVTQSPTHLIKTRGQQATLRCSPISGHTSVYWYQQALGLGLQFLLWYDEGEERNRGNFPPRFSGRQFPNYSSELNVNALELEDSALYLCASSRAGLAGEKLFFGSGTQLSVL.

This clone has only a few counts. This chain connects TRBV5-6 to TRBJ1-6, with D unclear. The CDR3 sequence is 17 residues long. Trimming stripped 0 bases from V and 9 bases from J, with 19 bases between. CDR1 and CDR2 (germline): SGHDT, YYEEEE. As DNA, the CDR3 is TGTGCCAGCAGCTTGGCCCCCTTAACACGGGAAGGTTCACCCCTCCACTTT. Translated, it gives CASSLAPLTREGSPLHF.

The CDR3: CASSPSDRGGYSEAFF. DNA of the CDR3: TGTGCCAGCTCACCCTCCGACAGGGGCGGATATTCTGAAGCTTTCTTT. The V and J genes are TRBV18 and TRBJ1-1, with 8 bases that match TRBD1. V shed 3 bases and J 6 bases; nucleotides not matched to a gene: 12. The length of the CDR3 is 16 residues. Germline-derived CDR1 and CDR2 are KGHSH and LQKENI.

The V gene is TRBV7-2, the J gene TRBJ2-1, with 10 bases fitting TRBD2. The germline V gene encodes CDR1 SGHTA and CDR2 FQGNSA. CDR3 size: 14 residues. Trimming at V came to 4 bases and at J to 9 bases, leaving 6 bases not matched to a gene. CDR3 loop: CASSSLAGVVEQFF. The DNA of the CDR3 is TGTGCCAGCAGCTCCCTAGCGGGAGTGGTTGAGCAGTTCTTC. The entire variable domain, with the rest obtained from reference TRBV7-2 and TRBJ2-1, is as follows: GAGVSQSPSNKVTEKGKDVELRCDPISGHTALYWYRQSLGQGLEFLIYFQGNSAPDKSGLPSDRFSAERTGGSVSTLTIQRTQQEDSAVYLCASSSLAGVVEQFFGPGTRLTVL.

CDR3 in amino acids: CASSLDRGWQPQHF. DNA of the CDR3: TGTGCCAGCAGCCTAGACAGGGGTTGGCAGCCCCAGCATTTT. V usage is TRBV27 and J usage is TRBJ1-5, with TRBD1 matching over 8 bases. J lost 7 bases, V lost 6 bases, and 8 bases had no gene match. Germline loops: CDR1 MNHEY, CDR2 SMNVEV (reference sequence). CDR3 length equals 14 residues.

V usage is TRBV27 and J usage is TRBJ2-3; D unclear. The CDR3 has 17 amino acids. CDR1 is MNHEY, CDR2 SMNVEV, per germline (reference sequence). V lost 10 bases and J 2 bases, leaving 25 bases between the germline ends. Here the CDR3 DNA reads TGTGCCACTGCGTTAACCCCCCTTCCCGGCTACACAGATACGCAGTATTTT. Translated, it gives CATALTPLPGYTDTQYF.

The chain couples TRBV11-2 to TRBJ2-3; D is unresolved. The CDR3 is 14 residues long. CDR1 SGHAT and CDR2 FQNNGV come from the germline V gene. V was shortened by 3 bases and J by 4 bases, with 11 bases between the two germline ends. The CDR3 loop reads CASSFSLQADTQYF. The CDR3 nucleotides are TGTGCCAGCAGCTTTTCGCTCCAGGCAGATACGCAGTATTTT.

Of note for this clone: Other DNA sequences of this sample code for an identical CDR3. V is TRBV5-5 and J is TRBJ2-3; no definite D call. Per germline, CDR1 SGHKS and CDR2 YYEKEE (reference sequence). V lost 0 bases and J 5 bases, leaving 4 bases between the germline ends. CDR3 length equals 12 residues. CDR3 loop: CASSLEVDTQYF. The CDR3, as DNA: TGTGCCAGCAGCTTGGAAGTAGATACGCAGTATTTT.

The V and J genes are TRBV6-1 and TRBJ2-5; D may match TRBD1 or TRBD2 (6 bases each). V was clipped by 4 bases and J by 0 bases, with 15 bases between them. This CDR3 has 16 amino acids. CDR1 is MNHNS, CDR2 SASEGT, per germline. The DNA of the CDR3 is TGTGCCAGCAGTGGAGCAGGAGGGGGGTACCAAGAGACCCAGTACTTC. Translating gives CASSGAGGGYQETQYF.

The J gene is TRBJ1-1, the V gene TRBV28; 10 bases map to TRBD1. Trimming removed 2 bases from V and 5 bases from J; junction bases left unmatched: 5. Germline V gene data show CDR1 as MDHEN and CDR2 as SYDVKM. The CDR3 consists of 15 residues. DNA for the CDR3: TGTGCCAGCAGTTTAAGGACAGGGGGGGTAACTGAAGCTTTCTTT. Its protein is CASSLRTGGVTEAFF.

The chain employs TRBV3-1 (or the pseudogene TRBV3-2) and TRBJ2-3, with TRBD1 matching 7 bases. V lost 6 bases and J lost 2; bases outside the gene matches: 5. This CDR3 has 14 residues. The germline gives CDR1 LGHDT, CDR2 YNNKEL (reference sequence). The CDR3 loop is CASSPGGYTDTQYF. CDR3 nucleotides: TGTGCCAGCAGTCCAGGGGGATACACAGATACGCAGTATTTT.

V and J are TRBV12-3 or TRBV12-4 and TRBJ2-2; D remains unclear. The germline V and J ends were trimmed by 9 bases and 6 bases, with 11 bases remaining between them. This CDR3 has 12 amino acids. CDR3 loop: CASNRRAGELFF. CDR3 nucleotide sequence: TGTGCCAGTAATCGACGGGCCGGGGAGCTGTTTTTT.

The chain joins TRBV4-3 to TRBJ1-3; the match to TRBD1 covers 8 bases. The length of the CDR3 is 17 residues. CDR1 is LGHNA, CDR2 YSLEER, per germline. Trimming cost V 3 bases and J 0 bases; bases outside gene matches: 7. The CDR3 DNA is TGCGCCAGCAGCCAGGGGGCAGGGGGCTTCTCTGGAAACACCATATATTTT. Its translation: CASSQGAGGFSGNTIYF.

This chain joins TRBV6-6 and TRBJ2-7, with 16 bases matching TRBD2. This CDR3 is 18 amino acids long. In germline, CDR1 is MNHNY, CDR2 SVGAGI (reference sequence). Trimming cost V 6 bases and J 5 bases; bases outside gene matches: 13. CDR3 bases: TGTGCCAGCAGGCGAGCCGGGACTAGCGGGGGGGCCTACAACGAGCAGTACTTC. It codes for CASRRAGTSGGAYNEQYF.